A single sample is the source of the 12 T cell receptor beta chains below, sequenced in a study of blood T cells in healthy people across ages. Sample-barcoded 5' priming and a J-beta primer mix drove a second PCR of about 6 to 12 cycles. TCRdb reprocessed the 5' RACE reads via MiXCR and lists one record per CDR3 protein. The repertoire holds about 900,000 distinct CDR3 sequences, about 48% seen once, with around 15% in the top ten. The sequenced material came from blood. All receptors derive from a young man in good health.

Many counts were recorded for this clonotype. V is TRBV12-3 or TRBV12-4 and J is TRBJ2-7, with D tentatively TRBD1 (6 bases). Trimming removed 2 bases from V and 0 bases from J, with 17 bases in between. The CDR3 covers 17 residues. The CDR3 region is CASSLRGSGLPSYEQYF. The CDR3 DNA follows: TGTGCCAGCAGTTTAAGGGGGTCCGGGCTTCCCTCCTACGAGCAGTACTTC.

This clonotype came up a few times. J is TRBJ2-7 and V is TRBV27; D may be TRBD2 (6 bases). The germline CDR1 and CDR2 sequences are MNHEY and SMNVEV (reference sequence). The CDR3 runs 12 residues. Between the trimmed V and J ends, which lost 7 bases and 3 bases, there was a span of 10 bases. This chain's CDR3 is CASMAGNYEQYF. The CDR3 DNA follows: TGTGCCAGCATGGCGGGGAACTACGAGCAGTACTTC.

This clonotype has just a few counts. The chain is built from TRBV11-3 and TRBJ1-1, with D tentatively TRBD1 (6 bases). The CDR3 covers 13 residues. CDR1 is SGHNT and CDR2 is YENEEA in the germline V gene. The V end lost 3 bases, the J end lost 5 bases, and 10 bases lay between the germline ends. CDR3 region: CASSFEQGTEAFF. CDR3 in DNA: TGTGCCAGCAGCTTCGAACAGGGTACTGAAGCTTTCTTT.

The CDR3 spells CASSSAGDGTDTQYF. CDR3 DNA: TGTGCCAGCAGTTCGGCAGGGGACGGCACAGATACGCAGTATTTT. The chain recombines TRBV6-6 with TRBJ2-3; maybe TRBD1 (6 bases). CDR1 and CDR2 from the germline V gene are MNHNY and SVGAGI (reference sequence). The V and J ends lost 4 bases and 1 base respectively, with 12 bases between them. The CDR3 consists of 15 residues.

In this sample, this clonotype turned up a few times. The chain couples TRBV10-3 to TRBJ2-1, with 8 positions matching TRBD1. The CDR3 contains 16 residues. Trimming at V came to 2 bases and at J to 1 base, leaving 4 bases not matched to a gene. CDR1 is ENHRY and CDR2 is SYGVKD in the germline V gene. CDR3 amino acids: CAISERTGRSYNEQFF. The CDR3 region has the DNA TGTGCCATCAGTGAGAGGACAGGGCGATCCTACAATGAGCAGTTCTTC.

The chain links TRBV9 to TRBJ2-7; 8 bases align to TRBD2. This CDR3 contains 16 residues. Germline V gene data show CDR1 as SGDLS and CDR2 as YYNGEE. V trimming: 2 bases; J trimming: 2 bases; junction bases outside the gene matches: 9. CDR3 bases: TGTGCCAGCAGCGTCTCCCGGGAGGGCCTCACCTACGAGCAGTACTTC. It specifies CASSVSREGLTYEQYF.

In this sample, this clonotype turned up once. The junction shows a germline mismatch at one end, possibly a read error. The J gene is TRBJ2-7, the V gene TRBV4-1; D could derive from TRBD1 or TRBD2 (5 bases each). The CDR3 is made up of 15 amino acids. Germline CDR1 MGHRA, CDR2 YSYEKL. The CDR3 spells CASSQEWGTIYKQYF. The CDR3 coding sequence is TGCGCCAGCAGCCAAGAGTGGGGGACCATCTACAAGCAGTACTTC.

This clonotype was found a few times. The gene calls are TRBV12-3 or TRBV12-4 and TRBJ1-1; 7 bases line up with TRBD1. J lost 8 bases, V lost 6 bases, and 12 bases had no gene match. The CDR3 runs to 14 residues. Here the CDR3 DNA reads TGTGCCAGCAGATCGACAGGGCGATGGGGGGAAGCTTTCTTT. Protein product: CASRSTGRWGEAFF.

The chain employs TRBV20-1 and TRBJ1-2; D is undetermined. Trimming shortened V by 4 bases and J by 0 bases, and 18 bases separated the two germline ends. The CDR3 consists of 16 residues. Per the germline V gene, CDR1 is DFQATT and CDR2 is SNEGSKA (reference sequence). The CDR3 sequence: CSAKGRKILANYGYTF. DNA for the CDR3: TGCAGTGCTAAAGGGCGGAAGATATTGGCTAACTATGGCTACACCTTC.

This clonotype was picked up a small number of times. The chain joins TRBV6-2 or TRBV6-3 to TRBJ2-1; no firm D call. Germline loops: CDR1 MNHEY, CDR2 SVGEGT. The CDR3 has 14 residues. The V end lost 6 bases, the J end lost 0 bases, and 9 bases lay between the germline ends. The CDR3 region has the DNA TGTGCCAGCAGCAAGAGTTTCTCCTACAATGAGCAGTTCTTC. Translated, it gives CASSKSFSYNEQFF.

The chain uses TRBV4-1 and TRBJ1-1, with a weak D call TRBD1 (5 bases). Per the germline V gene, CDR1 is MGHRA and CDR2 is YSYEKL. This CDR3 is 14 amino acids long. V was shortened by 0 bases and J by 5 bases, with 10 bases between the two germline ends. CDR3 sequence (DNA): TGCGCCAGCAGCCAAGATGGGGGAGAGACTGAAGCTTTCTTT. This gives the protein CASSQDGGETEAFF.

This clonotype was seen a few times. This rearrangement joins TRBV29-1 to TRBJ2-3; D gene uncertain. Germline V gives CDR1 SQVTM, CDR2 ANQGSEA. The CDR3 extends over 13 amino acids. Trimming took 7 bases from V and 1 from J, leaving 12 bases between them. CDR3 amino acids: CSALLARTDTQYF. In DNA form, the CDR3 reads TGCAGCGCCCTCCTGGCCCGCACAGATACGCAGTATTTT.